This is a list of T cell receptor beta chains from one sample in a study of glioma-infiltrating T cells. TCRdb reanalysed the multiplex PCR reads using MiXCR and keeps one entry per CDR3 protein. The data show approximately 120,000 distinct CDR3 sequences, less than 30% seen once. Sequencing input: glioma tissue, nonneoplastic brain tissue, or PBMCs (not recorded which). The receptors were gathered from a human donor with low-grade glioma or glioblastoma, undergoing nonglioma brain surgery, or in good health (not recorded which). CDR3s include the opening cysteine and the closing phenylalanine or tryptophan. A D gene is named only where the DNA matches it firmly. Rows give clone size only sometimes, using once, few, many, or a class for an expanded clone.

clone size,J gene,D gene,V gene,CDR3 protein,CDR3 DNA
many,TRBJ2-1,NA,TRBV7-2,CAGTPSGFGGNEQFF,TGTGCCGGAACCCCCTCGGGATTCGGGGGCAATGAGCAGTTCTTC
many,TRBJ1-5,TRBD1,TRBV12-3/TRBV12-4,CASSLRFGQGNQPQHF,TGTGCCAGCAGTTTAAGGTTCGGACAGGGCAATCAGCCCCAGCATTTT
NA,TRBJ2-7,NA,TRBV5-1,CASSFSDRTTNEQYF,TGCGCCAGCAGCTTTAGCGACAGAACTACCAACGAGCAGTACTTC
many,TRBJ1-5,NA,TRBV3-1,CASSQAGNQPQHF,TGTGCCAGCAGCCAAGCGGGGAATCAGCCCCAGCATTTT
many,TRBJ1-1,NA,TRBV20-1,CSAWGQDTEAFF,TGCAGTGCTTGGGGACAAGACACTGAAGCTTTCTTT
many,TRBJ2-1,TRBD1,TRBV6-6,CASSYTTGTYNEQFF,TGTGCCAGCAGTTACACGACAGGGACGTACAATGAGCAGTTCTTC
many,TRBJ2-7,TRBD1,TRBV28,CASSLLTGGNNEQYF,TGTGCCAGCAGTTTGTTAACAGGGGGCAACAACGAGCAGTACTTC
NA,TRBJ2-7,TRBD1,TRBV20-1,CSPDREGEQYF,TGCAGTCCCGACAGGGAAGGCGAGCAGTACTTC
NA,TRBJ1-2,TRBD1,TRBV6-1,CASRQNRGGDGYTF,TGTGCCAGCAGGCAGAACAGGGGAGGGGATGGCTACACCTTC
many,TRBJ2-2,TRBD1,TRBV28,CASSPRTGGENTGELFF,TGTGCCAGCAGTCCCCGGACAGGGGGTGAGAACACCGGGGAGCTGTTTTTT
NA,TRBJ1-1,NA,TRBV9,CASSANPQPGHEAFF,TGTGCCAGCAGCGCAAACCCCCAACCGGGACACGAAGCTTTCTTT
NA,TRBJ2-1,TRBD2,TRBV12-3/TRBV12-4,CASSLTSGNNEQFF,TGTGCCAGCAGTTTAACTAGCGGGAACAATGAGCAGTTCTTC
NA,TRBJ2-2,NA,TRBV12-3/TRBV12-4,CASTRDSPNTGELFF,TGTGCCAGCACTCGAGACAGCCCGAACACCGGGGAGCTGTTTTTT
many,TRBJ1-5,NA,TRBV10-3,CAISESTVLLQPQHF,TGTGCCATCAGTGAGTCGACAGTTCTCCTTCAGCCCCAGCATTTT
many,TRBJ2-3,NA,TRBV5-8,CASSLGTAQYF,TGTGCCAGCAGCTTGGGGACTGCGCAGTATTTT
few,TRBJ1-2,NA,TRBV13,CASSLGESGYGYTF,TGTGCCAGCAGCTTAGGGGAGTCGGGCTATGGCTACACCTTC